Sample share makes the clone carrying this T cell receptor (beta chain) medium-sized. Germline loops: CDR1 MNHEY, CDR2 SVGEGT. CDR3 length: 15 residues. V lost 5 bases and J lost 4; bases outside the gene matches: 8. The data are from a study of tumor-infiltrating lymphocytes in primary liver carcinoma. As for the study in general: Stage T1-T3 N0M0 tumors measured about 4.2 to 10 cm at most. Sequencing of the samples generated roughly 3.65 to 8 million productive TCRbeta reads, with similar yields across tissue types.

The study co-extracted DNA and RNA from 20-30 mg of unsorted bulk tissue. A constant-region primer primed TCR beta cDNA synthesis from 500 ng of total RNA. Three nested multiplex PCR rounds, a slightly modified ARM-PCR, produced the libraries for TCR beta. Use of TRBV1-TRBV30 forward primers with a C-beta reverse primer characterized the first two PCR rounds, which lasted about 9 cycles each. MiXCR, applied by TCRdb to the multiplex PCR reads, yields one record per CDR3 protein. Of approximately 20,000 distinct CDR3 sequences in the sample, over 75% were seen once. This TCR came from a woman in her thirties with primary liver carcinoma and hepatitis B virus infection. The chain links TRBV6-2 or TRBV6-3 to TRBJ2-7, with 10 positions matching TRBD2. Material: liver tumor tissue from sampling region 1. Subset of the sample: tumor region T1, superior pole. CDR3 amino acids: CASSQLAGGLYEQYF. In DNA form, the CDR3 reads TGTGCCAGCAGTCAATTAGCGGGAGGACTTTACGAGCAGTACTTC.